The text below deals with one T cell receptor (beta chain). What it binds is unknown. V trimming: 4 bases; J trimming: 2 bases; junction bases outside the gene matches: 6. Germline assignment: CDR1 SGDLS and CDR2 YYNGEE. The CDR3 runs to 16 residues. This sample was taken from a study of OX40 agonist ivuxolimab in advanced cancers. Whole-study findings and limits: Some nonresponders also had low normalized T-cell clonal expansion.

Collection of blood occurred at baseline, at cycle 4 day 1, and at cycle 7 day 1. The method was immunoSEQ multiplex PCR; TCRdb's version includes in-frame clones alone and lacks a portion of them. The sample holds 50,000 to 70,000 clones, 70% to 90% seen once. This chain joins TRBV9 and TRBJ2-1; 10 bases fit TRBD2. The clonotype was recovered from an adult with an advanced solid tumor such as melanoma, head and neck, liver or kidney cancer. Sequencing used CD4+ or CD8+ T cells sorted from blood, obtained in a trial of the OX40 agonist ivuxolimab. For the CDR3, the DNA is TGTGCCAGCAGCCTCAGGACTAGCGGAGCCTACAATGAGCAGTTCTTC. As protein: CASSLRTSGAYNEQFF.